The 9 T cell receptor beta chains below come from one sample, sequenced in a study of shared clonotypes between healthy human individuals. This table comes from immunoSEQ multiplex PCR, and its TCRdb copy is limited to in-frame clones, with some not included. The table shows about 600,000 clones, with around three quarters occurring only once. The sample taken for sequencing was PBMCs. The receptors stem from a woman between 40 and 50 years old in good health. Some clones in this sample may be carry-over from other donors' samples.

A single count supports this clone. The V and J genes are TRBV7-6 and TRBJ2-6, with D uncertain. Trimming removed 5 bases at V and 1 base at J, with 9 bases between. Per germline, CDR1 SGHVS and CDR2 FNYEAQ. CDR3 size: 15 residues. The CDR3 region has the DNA TGTGCCAGCAGCCAGGACCCATCTGGGGCCAACGTCCTGACTTTC. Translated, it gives CASSQDPSGANVLTF. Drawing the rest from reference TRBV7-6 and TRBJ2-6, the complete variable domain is GAGVSQSPRYKVTKRGQDVALRCDPISGHVSLYWYRQALGQGPEFLTYFNYEAQQDKSGLPNDRFSAERPEGSISTLTIQRTEQRDSAMYRCASSQDPSGANVLTFGAGSRLTVL.

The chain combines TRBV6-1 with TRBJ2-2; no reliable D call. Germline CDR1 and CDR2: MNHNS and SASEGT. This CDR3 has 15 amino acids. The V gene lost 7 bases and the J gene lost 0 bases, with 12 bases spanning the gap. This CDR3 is CASKPTDANTGELFF. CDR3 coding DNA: TGTGCCAGCAAACCAACAGACGCGAACACCGGGGAGCTGTTTTTT.

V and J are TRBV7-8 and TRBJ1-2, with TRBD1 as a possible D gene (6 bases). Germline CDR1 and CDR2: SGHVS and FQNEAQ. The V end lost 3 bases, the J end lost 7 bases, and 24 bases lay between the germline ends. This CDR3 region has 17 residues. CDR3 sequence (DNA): TGTGCCAGCAGCTTGGGGGCTGGGCCGACGCCGACCCCTGGCTACACCTTC. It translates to CASSLGAGPTPTPGYTF. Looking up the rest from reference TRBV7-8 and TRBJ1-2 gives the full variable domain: GAGVSQSPRYKVAKRGQDVALRCDPISGHVSLFWYQQALGQGPEFLTYFQNEAQLDKSGLPSDRFFAERPEGSVSTLKIQRTQQEDSAVYLCASSLGAGPTPTPGYTFGSGTRLTVV.

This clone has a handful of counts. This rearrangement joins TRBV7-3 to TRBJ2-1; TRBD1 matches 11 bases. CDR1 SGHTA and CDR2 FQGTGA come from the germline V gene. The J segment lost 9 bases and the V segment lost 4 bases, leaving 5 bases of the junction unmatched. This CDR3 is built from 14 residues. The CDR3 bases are TGTGCCAGCAGCTCGGGACAGGGGGGTGGTGAGCAGTTCTTC. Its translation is CASSSGQGGGEQFF.

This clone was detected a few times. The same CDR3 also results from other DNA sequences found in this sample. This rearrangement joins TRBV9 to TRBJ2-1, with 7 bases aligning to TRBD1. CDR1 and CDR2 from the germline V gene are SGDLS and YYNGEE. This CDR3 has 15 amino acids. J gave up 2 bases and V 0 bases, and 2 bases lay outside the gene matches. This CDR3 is CASSVAGQAYNEQFF. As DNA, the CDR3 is TGTGCCAGCAGCGTAGCTGGACAGGCCTACAATGAGCAGTTCTTC.

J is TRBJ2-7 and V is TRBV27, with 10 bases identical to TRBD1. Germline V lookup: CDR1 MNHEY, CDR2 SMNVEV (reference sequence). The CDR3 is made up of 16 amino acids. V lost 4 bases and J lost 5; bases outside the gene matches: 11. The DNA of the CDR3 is TGTGCCAGCAGTTCGAATCCGGGACAGGGGATCCACGAGCAGTACTTC. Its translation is CASSSNPGQGIHEQYF.

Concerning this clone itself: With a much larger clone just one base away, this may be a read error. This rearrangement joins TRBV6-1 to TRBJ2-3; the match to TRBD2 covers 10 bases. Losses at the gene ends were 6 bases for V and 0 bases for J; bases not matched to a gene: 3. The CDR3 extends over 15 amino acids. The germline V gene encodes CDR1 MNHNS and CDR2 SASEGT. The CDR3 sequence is CASSQTSGSTDTQYF. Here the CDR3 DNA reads TGTGCCAGCAGCCAGACTAGCGGGAGCACAGATACGCAGTATTTT.

In DNA, the CDR3 is TGTGCCAGCAGTTACCGCAGGGGTCGGGTCACTGAAGCTTTCTTT. Translation gives CASSYRRGRVTEAFF. The chain uses TRBV6-5 and TRBJ1-1; maybe TRBD1 (6 bases). The germline CDR1 and CDR2 sequences are MNHEY and SVGAGI. Trimming removed 2 bases from V and 4 bases from J, with 14 bases in between. This CDR3 has 15 residues.

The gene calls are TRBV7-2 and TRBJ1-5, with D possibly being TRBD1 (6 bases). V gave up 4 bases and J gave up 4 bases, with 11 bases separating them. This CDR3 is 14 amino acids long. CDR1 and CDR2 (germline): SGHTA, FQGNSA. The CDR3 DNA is TGTGCCAGCAGCTCACAGGGTCGGAATCAGCCCCAGCATTTT. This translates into CASSSQGRNQPQHF.